This T cell receptor beta chain was retrieved from a study of PD-L1 blockade in urothelial cancer. For the study at large: Prior chemotherapy ranged from 0 to 3 regimens per patient.

Points from the study as a whole: Stronger expansion of tumor-associated clones in blood at 3 weeks distinguished durable-benefit patients.

Points on this clone: The antigen is undetermined.

Data came from immunoSEQ multiplex PCR; TCRdb stores just in-frame clones and leaves some out. The sample lists about 38,000 clones, around 90% occurring once. Each patient gave between 1 and 8 samples of peripheral blood mononuclear cells, which were collected pretreatment and during treatment. This receptor was obtained from a man between 65 and 85 years old with urothelial cancer. The sample here was PBMCs, taken around atezolizumab (anti-PD-L1) treatment.

CDR3 nucleotides: TGTGCCAGCAGTGAAGGGACAGGGGTGGCTGGGGCCAACGTCCTGACTTTC. It specifies CASSEGTGVAGANVLTF. This chain joins TRBV6-1 and TRBJ2-6; 9 nucleotides agree with TRBD1. Germline V gene data show CDR1 as MNHNS and CDR2 as SASEGT. V shed 1 base, J shed 2 bases, and the junction held 3 bases outside the gene matches. CDR3 length equals 17 residues.